Listed below are T cell receptor beta chains from one sample, sequenced in a study of blood T cells in healthy people across ages. One entry per CDR3 protein results from TCRdb running MiXCR on the 5' RACE reads. The sample has about 1.4 million distinct CDR3 sequences; 59% are singletons. The specimen was blood. The receptors were sampled from a man younger than 35 in good health. Both conserved end residues are part of each CDR3. The D gene is left open where the match is weak. Size is stated for part of the rows, as once, few or many counts, or as a class when the clone is expanded.

TRBJ2-1 TRBD1 . TRBV25-1 TGTGCCAGCAGTGGGTACCGGGACAGGGGATACAATGAGCAGTTCTTC CASSGYRDRGYNEQFF
TRBJ2-5 . . TRBV15 TGTGCCACCAGCGACCAGAGAGGGGGGCGAGAGACCCAGTACTTC CATSDQRGGRETQYF
TRBJ1-2 . few TRBV25-1 TGTGCCAGCTCCGGGACGGCACTTAACTATGGCTACACCTTC CASSGTALNYGYTF
TRBJ2-5 TRBD1 . TRBV20-1 TGCAGTGCTAGACGTACAGGGGCCGAGACCCAGTACTTC CSARRTGAETQYF
TRBJ1-2 . few TRBV6-6 TGTGCCAGCAGTTACGACCCAGGTTACTATGGCTACACCTTC CASSYDPGYYGYTF
TRBJ1-1 . once TRBV20-1 TGCAGTGCTAGTTTACAGAAGAACACTGAAGCTTTCTTT CSASLQKNTEAFF
TRBJ2-7 TRBD2 . TRBV19 TGTGCCAGTAGTATCGCGGGGGGGTACGAGCAGTACTTC CASSIAGGYEQYF
TRBJ2-5 . . TRBV4-3 TGCGCCAGCAGCCAAGGCCAGGAAGAGACCCAGTACTTC CASSQGQEETQYF
TRBJ2-5 . . TRBV7-9 TGTGCCAGCAGCTTTTCAGCGGGTCAACGAGAGACCCAGTACTTC CASSFSAGQRETQYF
TRBJ2-5 . . TRBV7-6 TGTGCCAGCAGCTTAGGTCGGCAGATCCAAGAGACCCAGTACTTC CASSLGRQIQETQYF
TRBJ2-5 TRBD2 . TRBV3-1 TGTGCCAGCAGCCCCGGGACTAGCGATGAGACCCAGTACTTC CASSPGTSDETQYF
TRBJ2-3 TRBD2 few TRBV10-3 TGTGCCATCAGTGCAAACCTCGGGACTAGCGGGGGTACCGGGGTCGCAGATACGCAGTATTTT CAISANLGTSGGTGVADTQYF
TRBJ2-3 . . TRBV14 TGTGCCAGCAACCAAGGAGACGCTTCTACGCAGTATTTT CASNQGDASTQYF
TRBJ1-2 TRBD1 few TRBV20-1 TGCAGTGCTAGAGATCTCCTGAGGGGGCAATATGGCTACACCTTC CSARDLLRGQYGYTF
TRBJ1-1 TRBD1 . TRBV12-3/TRBV12-4 TGTGCCAGCAGCGTACCAGGGGGCAAGAACACTGAAGCTTTCTTT CASSVPGGKNTEAFF
TRBJ2-7 . . TRBV13 TGTGCCAGCAGCTTTTATCCCCGGGAACATTCTGGACAGCCCTACGAGCAGTACTTC CASSFYPREHSGQPYEQYF
TRBJ2-7 . few TRBV4-3 TGCGCCAGCAGCCAAGACCGGGACACCACCTACGAGCAGTACTTC CASSQDRDTTYEQYF
TRBJ2-5 . . TRBV21-1 TGTGCCAGCAGCACCTCCCATGGAGGCCCCCGGGAGACCCAGTACTTC CASSTSHGGPRETQYF
TRBJ2-7 TRBD2 . TRBV12-3/TRBV12-4 TGTGCCAGCAATACACGCCGACCCACTAGCGGGGGGGCCTACGAGCAGTACTTC CASNTRRPTSGGAYEQYF
TRBJ2-5 . . TRBV5-6 TGTGCCAGCAGCTTTGGCGTGGGATTGACAGTTACCCAAGAGACCCAGTACTTC CASSFGVGLTVTQETQYF
TRBJ1-6 . . TRBV7-2 TGTGCCAGCAGCTTATCCCAGAAATCACCCCTCCACTTT CASSLSQKSPLHF
TRBJ2-3 TRBD2 . TRBV20-1 TGCAGTGCTAGAAGGCGGGGGGGAGATACGCAGTATTTT CSARRRGGDTQYF
TRBJ2-1 . . TRBV6-5 TGTGCCAGCAGTTCGATGCCTCACAACAATGAGCAGTTCTTC CASSSMPHNNEQFF
TRBJ1-5 . . TRBV12-3/TRBV12-4 TGTGCCAGCAAGGCCGGGGCAGGGGATAGCAATCAGCCCCAGCATTTT CASKAGAGDSNQPQHF
TRBJ1-1 . few TRBV6-2/TRBV6-3 TGTGCCAGCAGTACTCGGGACCTTAACACTGAAGCTTTCTTT CASSTRDLNTEAFF
TRBJ2-3 . few TRBV2 TGTGCCAGCAGTGAAGAGGGTGTAGCGGCTGGGGATACGCAGTATTTT CASSEEGVAAGDTQYF
TRBJ2-2 . once TRBV6-2/TRBV6-3 TGTGCCAGCAGTTTCTCCCCCGGGTCGAGCACCGGGGAGCTGTTTTTT CASSFSPGSSTGELFF
TRBJ1-2 . . TRBV29-1 TGCAGCGTTGAAGATAGCGGGCCTAGGGGCTATGGCTACACCTTC CSVEDSGPRGYGYTF
TRBJ2-3 . . TRBV2 TGTGCCAGCAGTGATTACGGGTCGTACACAGATACGCAGTATTTT CASSDYGSYTDTQYF
TRBJ2-1 TRBD1 . TRBV4-3 TGCGCCAGCAGCCATAACAGGGGCACCTACAATGAGCAGTTCTTC CASSHNRGTYNEQFF
TRBJ1-5 TRBD1 . TRBV6-6 TGTGCCAGCAGCCGGGACAGAGCCGATCAGCCCCAGCATTTT CASSRDRADQPQHF
TRBJ2-7 . . TRBV6-6 TGTGCCAGCAAGTGGGGGATCCGCTCCTACGAGCAGTACTTC CASKWGIRSYEQYF
TRBJ1-2 . few TRBV12-3/TRBV12-4 TGTGCCAGCAGTGACACTCCAGGGGAAGGCTACACCTTC CASSDTPGEGYTF
TRBJ2-3 TRBD2 few TRBV20-1 TGCAGTGCTAGAGATGATCCGGGGGGGCCCGGCGATACGCAGTATTTT CSARDDPGGPGDTQYF
TRBJ2-5 . . TRBV4-3 TGCGCCAGCAGCCAAGAAGGAGAGCAGGGATGGGAGACCCAGTACTTC CASSQEGEQGWETQYF
TRBJ2-2 . . TRBV28 TGTGCCAGTGGCCCTCACGGGGAGCTGTTTTTT CASGPHGELFF
TRBJ2-3 TRBD2 . TRBV5-1 TGCGCCAGCACCGGGGGACTAGCGGGAGGGGATACGCAGTATTTT CASTGGLAGGDTQYF
TRBJ1-3 . . TRBV4-2 TGTGCCAGCAGCCATGTAGGATCTGGAAACACCATATATTTT CASSHVGSGNTIYF
TRBJ2-2 . . TRBV4-1 TGCGCCAGCAGTCCTTCTGCTACGGGGCACGGGGAGCTGTTTTTT CASSPSATGHGELFF
TRBJ2-7 . few TRBV20-1 TGCAGTGGGGGAGGTGGGCGTGGGTACGAGCAGTACTTC CSGGGGRGYEQYF
TRBJ2-7 TRBD1 . TRBV9 TGTGCCAGCAGCACCGATGACAGGGCGTACGAGCAGTACTTC CASSTDDRAYEQYF
TRBJ1-2 . . TRBV20-1 TGCAGTGCTACGGGGGGGACATACAATGGCTACACCTTC CSATGGTYNGYTF
TRBJ1-2 . . TRBV5-4 TGTGCCAGCAGCTTGAAAGGGGCGGTCTATGGCTGCACCTTC CASSLKGAVYGCTF
TRBJ2-7 . . TRBV4-1 TGCGCCAGCAGCCAAGATAGGGGGGAGGGGGTCCAGAACGAGCAGTACTTC CASSQDRGEGVQNEQYF
TRBJ2-3 . . TRBV10-3 TGTGCCATCAGTGATGTAAGGGTAGATACGCAGTATTTT CAISDVRVDTQYF
TRBJ1-2 . few TRBV29-1 TGCAGCGTTGCGAAAACGGACAGTCACTATGGCTACACCTTC CSVAKTDSHYGYTF
TRBJ2-7 TRBD1 few TRBV29-1 TGCAGCGGCGCGGGGACAGGGGACTCCGAGCAGTACTTC CSGAGTGDSEQYF
TRBJ1-2 . once TRBV4-3 TGCGCCAGCAGCCAAGATAATCAGGAATTCTATGGCTACACCTTC CASSQDNQEFYGYTF
TRBJ2-7 TRBD2 few TRBV25-1 TGTGCCAGCAGTGATCCCCCGGGACTAGCGCGCCACGAGCAGTACTTC CASSDPPGLARHEQYF
TRBJ1-6 TRBD1 once TRBV20-1 TGCAGTGCTACAGTCAGGACAGGGACTTCACCCCTCCACTTT CSATVRTGTSPLHF
TRBJ2-3 . . TRBV25-1 TGTGCCAGCAGTGAATATCGCAAGCGGAGCACAGATACGCAGTATTTT CASSEYRKRSTDTQYF
TRBJ2-3 . . TRBV7-8 TGTGCCAGCAGCCCCCTTGGAGTAGGCCGGGATACGCAGTATTTT CASSPLGVGRDTQYF
TRBJ2-7 TRBD2 few TRBV5-1 TGCGCCAGCAGCCCAACTAGCGTCCTCTCCTACGAGCAGTACTTC CASSPTSVLSYEQYF